The clone carrying this T cell receptor (beta chain) was counted between two and nine times. Its cognate antigen is unknown. Sequenced by immunoSEQ multiplex PCR; TCRdb stores in-frame clones only, minus some. The table records about 40,000 clones, roughly 80% of them present only once. The CDR3 covers 16 residues. J was trimmed by 2 bases and V by 4 bases; bases with no gene match: 7. Germline V gene data show CDR1 as LGHNA and CDR2 as YNFKEQ. This sample is part of a study of CD4 T cells in relation to SARS-CoV-2 and coronaviruses. This sequence originates from an adult with COVID-19. Sequenced material: naive CD4+ T cells from PBMCs, cultured in vitro. Subset in this sample: naive CD4+ T cells isolated by negative enrichment. The V gene is TRBV4-2, the J gene TRBJ2-7, with 11 bases identical to TRBD2. The DNA for the CDR3 is TGTGCCAGCAGCCTAGCGGGAGGGCCTACAACCTACGAGCAGTACTTC. Translation gives CASSLAGGPTTYEQYF.